This T cell receptor beta chain appears in the sequencing data of a study of neurological immune-mediated disorders. Regarding the study as a whole: The greatest TCR clonal expansion occurred in HTLV-1-associated myelopathy and the least in multiple sclerosis, which fell below healthy controls.

From 15-18 subjects, each sequencing run yielded over 170 million TCR-beta sequences. TCRdb reprocessed the 5' RACE reads via MiXCR and lists one record per CDR3 protein. The sample includes 30,000 to 35,000 distinct CDR3 sequences, roughly 25% seen only once; the top ten take about 32%. As for this clonotype: Its target is not known.

Germline CDR1 is DFQATT and CDR2 is SNEGSKA (reference sequence). This CDR3 contains 13 residues. V was shortened by 1 base and J by 0 bases, with 6 bases between the two germline ends. The sequence was collected from a man aged 45-65 years with HTLV-1-associated myelopathy (HAM/TSP). The chain has TRBV20-1 and TRBJ1-2, with D uncertain. The sample taken for sequencing was CD4+ T cells from blood. This CDR3 is CSARVGPNYGYTF. The CDR3, as DNA: TGCAGTGCTAGAGTAGGGCCTAACTATGGCTACACCTTC.